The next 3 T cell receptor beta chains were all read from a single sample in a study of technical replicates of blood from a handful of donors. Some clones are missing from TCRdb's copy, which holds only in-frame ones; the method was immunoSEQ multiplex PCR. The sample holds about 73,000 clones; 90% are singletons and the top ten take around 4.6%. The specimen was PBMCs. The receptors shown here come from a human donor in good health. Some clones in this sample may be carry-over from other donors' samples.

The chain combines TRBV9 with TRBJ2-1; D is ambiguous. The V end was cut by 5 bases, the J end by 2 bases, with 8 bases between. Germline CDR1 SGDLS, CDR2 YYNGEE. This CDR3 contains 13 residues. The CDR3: CASSRGTYNEQFF. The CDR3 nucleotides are TGTGCCAGCAGTAGAGGCACCTACAATGAGCAGTTCTTC.

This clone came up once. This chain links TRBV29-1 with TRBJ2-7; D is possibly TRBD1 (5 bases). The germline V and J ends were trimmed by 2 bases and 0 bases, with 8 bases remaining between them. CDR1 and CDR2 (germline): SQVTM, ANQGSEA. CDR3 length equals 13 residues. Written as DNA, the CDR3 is TGCAGCGTTGAACAGGGCCACTCCTACGAGCAGTACTTC. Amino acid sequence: CSVEQGHSYEQYF.

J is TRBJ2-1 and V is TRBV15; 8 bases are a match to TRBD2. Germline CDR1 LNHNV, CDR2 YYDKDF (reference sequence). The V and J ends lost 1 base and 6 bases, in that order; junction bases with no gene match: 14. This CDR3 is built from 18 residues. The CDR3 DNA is TGTGCCACCAGCAGAGTGGGTCCCCGGGAGGGCCGGCGCAATGAGCAGTTCTTC. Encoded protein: CATSRVGPREGRRNEQFF.